This T cell receptor beta chain comes out of a study of post-analysis software for immune sequencing data. The overall study: The courses of disease that were included comprised relapsing-remitting, secondary progressive and progressive-relapsing multiple sclerosis.

Unique molecular identifiers were present in the TCR beta cDNA libraries. In TCRdb, the PCR reads were re-called with MiXCR into one record per CDR3 protein. The profile covers about 210,000 distinct CDR3 sequences, with approximately 30% appearing a single time and less than 4% taken by the ten largest. This clonotype was recorded at least ten times. What it binds is unknown. The CDR3 totals 13 residues. Trimming removed 6 bases from V and 3 bases from J; junction bases left unmatched: 4. In germline, CDR1 is SQVTM, CDR2 ANQGSEA. Study-wide points: Roughly five TRBV segments appeared more often in patients than in controls, and TRBV5-6, TRBV5-1 and TRBV20-1 were among these. For normalized Chao1 diversity, multiple sclerosis patients scored significantly lower than controls did.

The chain joins TRBV29-1 to TRBJ2-7; TRBD1 matches at 11 bases. The sample taken for sequencing was blood. The clonotype was recovered from a girl between 2 and 17 years old with multiple sclerosis. CDR3 nucleotide sequence: TGCAGCGTCGGAGGGACAGGGGGCTACGAGCAGTACTTC. Translation: CSVGGTGGYEQYF.